This T cell receptor beta chain was recorded in a study of regulatory dendritic cells for organ transplantation. Data came from immunoSEQ multiplex PCR; TCRdb stores just in-frame clones and leaves some out. The sample has 30,000 to 40,000 clones; less than 90% are singletons. Remarks on this clone: This CDR3 is also generated by other DNA sequences in the sample.

The V and J ends lost 0 bases and 5 bases, in that order; junction bases with no gene match: 5. Germline CDR1 is SGHRS and CDR2 is YFSETQ. The CDR3 is made up of 17 amino acids. The sample was naive CD4+ T cells from blood. The subset: CD45RA+ naive T cells. The V and J genes are TRBV5-1 and TRBJ2-3, with 14 bases lining up with TRBD2. This TCR was sampled from a human donor in good health. CDR3 residues: CASSLGTSGRRGDTQYF. As DNA, the CDR3 is TGCGCCAGCAGCTTGGGGACTAGCGGGAGGCGCGGAGATACGCAGTATTTT.